Following are 13 T cell receptor beta chains from one sample sequenced in a study of blood T cell repertoires in COVID-19. Using immunoSEQ multiplex PCR, the repertoire was profiled, and TCRdb retains in-frame clones only, with some absent. This table holds 150,000 or so clones, approximately 80% found once. Sequencing input: peripheral blood. These receptors were collected from a woman in her sixties with acute or convalescent COVID-19.

This chain links TRBV7-8 with TRBJ2-5; 7 bases map to TRBD2. This CDR3 has 17 amino acids. The germline gives CDR1 SGHVS, CDR2 FQNEAQ. The ends lost 3 bases at V and 4 bases at J; junction bases unmatched: 14. The CDR3 DNA is TGTGCCAGCAGCTTGGCCCCGGGACTAAGAGGTAGAGAGACCCAGTACTTC. Translation gives CASSLAPGLRGRETQYF.

The CDR3 region is CASSFRSGTGNTGELFF. The CDR3 bases are TGTGCCAGCAGTTTCCGATCCGGGACAGGGAACACCGGGGAGCTGTTTTTT. V usage is TRBV28 and J usage is TRBJ2-2; TRBD1 matches 8 bases. The junction had 7 bases not matched to a gene; V was cut back by 3 bases and J by 1 base. The CDR3 totals 17 residues. CDR1 and CDR2 from the germline V gene are MDHEN and SYDVKM.

V is TRBV19 and J is TRBJ2-1, with D unclear. This CDR3 has 15 amino acids. Trimming took off 2 bases at V and 0 bases at J, with 8 bases between the two ends. Germline values: CDR1 LNHDA, CDR2 SQIVND (reference sequence). CDR3 sequence (DNA): TGTGCCAGTAGTATATCCCGGAGCTCCTACAATGAGCAGTTCTTC. The encoded protein is CASSISRSSYNEQFF.

The chain joins TRBV6-1 to TRBJ1-1, with TRBD1 as a possible D gene (6 bases). This CDR3 is 16 amino acids long. Germline assignment: CDR1 MNHNS and CDR2 SASEGT. V dropped 4 bases and J dropped 6 bases, with 21 bases sitting between them. CDR3 sequence (DNA): TGTGCCAGCAGTGGGTCAGAGTGGGCAGGGGCCCCTGAAGCTTTCTTT. Translation: CASSGSEWAGAPEAFF.

The rearrangement joins TRBV19 to TRBJ2-5, with D perhaps matching TRBD1 (6 bases). This CDR3 is 16 amino acids long. Germline V gene data show CDR1 as LNHDA and CDR2 as SQIVND (reference sequence). The V end was cut by 9 bases, the J end by 0 bases, with 20 bases between. DNA for the CDR3: TGTGCCAGCGGGGCGGGTGGCAGGGGTTACCAAGAGACCCAGTACTTC. Its protein is CASGAGGRGYQETQYF.

This clone has a handful of counts. This chain connects TRBV5-4 to TRBJ2-2; maybe TRBD1 (6 bases). Trimming stripped 4 bases from V and 2 bases from J, with 12 bases between. There are 15 residues in the CDR3. Germline CDR1 is SGHNT and CDR2 is YYREEE (reference sequence). CDR3 residues: CASSRTAPNTGELFF. CDR3 DNA sequence: TGTGCCAGCAGCAGGACAGCCCCCAACACCGGGGAGCTGTTTTTT.

This chain's CDR3 is CASSGSTGGNEKLFF. The CDR3 coding sequence is TGTGCCAGCAGCGGATCCACAGGGGGAAATGAAAAACTGTTTTTT. The V and J genes are TRBV3-1 (or the pseudogene TRBV3-2) and TRBJ1-4; TRBD1 aligns across 8 bases. Trimming removed 5 bases from V and 5 bases from J; junction bases left unmatched: 7. The CDR3 length is 15 residues. Germline CDR1 LGHDT, CDR2 YNNKEL (reference sequence).

The chain carries TRBV6-5 and TRBJ1-2, with D possibly being TRBD1 (6 bases). This CDR3 has 16 amino acids. Looked up from germline, CDR1 is MNHEY and CDR2 is SVGAGI. The germline V and J ends were trimmed by 4 bases and 5 bases, with 20 bases remaining between them. In DNA, the CDR3 is TGTGCCAGCAGTTGGGACTACAGGGCGTTGGGATATGGCTACACCTTC. It yields the protein CASSWDYRALGYGYTF.

The genes are TRBV9 and TRBJ1-2; perhaps TRBD1 as D (6 bases). The CDR3 runs to 15 residues. The V gene lost 4 bases and the J gene lost 7 bases, with 20 bases spanning the gap. Germline CDR1 SGDLS, CDR2 YYNGEE. The CDR3 protein is CASSTGQFLGVGYTF. The CDR3 DNA reads TGTGCCAGCAGCACTGGACAGTTTTTGGGGGTTGGCTACACCTTC.

The V and J genes are TRBV12-3 or TRBV12-4 and TRBJ1-2; tentative D call: TRBD1 (6 bases). This CDR3 region has 13 residues. V lost 3 bases to trimming and J lost 4 bases, with 9 bases between them. The CDR3 DNA follows: TGTGCCAGCAGTTTTGGGGGCGGCTATGGCTACACCTTC. Protein sequence: CASSFGGGYGYTF.

The chain uses TRBV29-1 and TRBJ1-2, with D perhaps TRBD1 (5 bases). Germline CDR1 reads SQVTM; CDR2 reads ANQGSEA. CDR3 length: 12 amino acids. Trimming cost V 2 bases and J 6 bases, with 10 bases left between them. CDR3 nucleotides: TGCAGCGTTGAACGGGGGAGCAATGGCTACACCTTC. Translated, it gives CSVERGSNGYTF.

This chain uses TRBV2 with TRBJ1-6; 9 bases map to TRBD1. The CDR3 has 14 residues. The junction had 5 bases not matched to a gene; V was cut back by 4 bases and J by 10 bases. Germline V gene lookup returns CDR1 SNHLY and CDR2 FYNNEI. CDR3: CASSGTGELSPLHF. CDR3 nucleotides: TGTGCCAGCAGTGGGACAGGGGAGCTGTCACCCCTCCACTTT.

The chain employs TRBV6-6 and TRBJ2-5; a weak D match, TRBD1 (5 bases). V was cut by 8 bases and J by 5 bases, with 9 bases left in between. The CDR3 totals 11 residues. Looked up from germline, CDR1 is MNHNY and CDR2 is SVGAGI (reference sequence). The CDR3 bases are TGTGCCAGCGACAGCCCGGAGACCCAGTACTTC. Translating gives CASDSPETQYF.